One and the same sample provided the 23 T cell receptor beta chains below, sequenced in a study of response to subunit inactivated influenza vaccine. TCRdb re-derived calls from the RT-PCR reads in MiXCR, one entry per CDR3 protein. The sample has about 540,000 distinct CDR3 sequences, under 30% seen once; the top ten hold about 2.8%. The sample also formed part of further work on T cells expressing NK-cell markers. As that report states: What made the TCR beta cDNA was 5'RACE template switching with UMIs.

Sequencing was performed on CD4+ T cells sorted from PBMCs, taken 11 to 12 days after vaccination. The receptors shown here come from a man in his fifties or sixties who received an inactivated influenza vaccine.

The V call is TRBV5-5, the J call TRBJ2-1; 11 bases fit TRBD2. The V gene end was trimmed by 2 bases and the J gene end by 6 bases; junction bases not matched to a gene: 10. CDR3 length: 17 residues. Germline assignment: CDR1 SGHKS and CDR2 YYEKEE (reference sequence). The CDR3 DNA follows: TGTGCCAGCAGCTTTGGACTAGCGGGTACTCCTCTCAATGAGCAGTTCTTC. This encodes CASSFGLAGTPLNEQFF.

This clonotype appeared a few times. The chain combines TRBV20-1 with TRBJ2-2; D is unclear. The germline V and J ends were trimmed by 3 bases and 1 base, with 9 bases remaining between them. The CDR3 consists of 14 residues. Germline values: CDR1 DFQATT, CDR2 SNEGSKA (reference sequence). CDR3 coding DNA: TGCAGTGCTAGCCACAATCGGAACACCGGGGAGCTGTTTTTT. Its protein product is CSASHNRNTGELFF.

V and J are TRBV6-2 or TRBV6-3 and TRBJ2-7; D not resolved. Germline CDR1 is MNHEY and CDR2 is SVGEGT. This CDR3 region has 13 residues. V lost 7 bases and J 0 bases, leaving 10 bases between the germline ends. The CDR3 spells CASNRRASYEQYF. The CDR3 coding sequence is TGTGCCAGCAATCGACGGGCCTCCTACGAGCAGTACTTC.

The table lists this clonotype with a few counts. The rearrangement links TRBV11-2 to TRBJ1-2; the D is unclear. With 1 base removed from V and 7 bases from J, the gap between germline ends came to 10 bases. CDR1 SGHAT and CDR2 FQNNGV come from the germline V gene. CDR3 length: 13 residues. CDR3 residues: CASSLGGLGGYTF. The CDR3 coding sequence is TGTGCCAGCAGCTTAGGGGGTCTTGGTGGCTACACCTTC.

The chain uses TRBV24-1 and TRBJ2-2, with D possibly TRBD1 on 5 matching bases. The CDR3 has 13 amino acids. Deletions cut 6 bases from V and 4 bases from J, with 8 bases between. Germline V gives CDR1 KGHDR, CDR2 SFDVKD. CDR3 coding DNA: TGTGCCACCAGTCAGGGTGGCACCGGGGAGCTGTTTTTT. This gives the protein CATSQGGTGELFF.

The CDR3 is CASSIGRGGTGELFF. The CDR3 DNA reads TGTGCCAGTAGTATAGGCAGGGGAGGCACCGGGGAGCTGTTTTTT. The chain has TRBV19 and TRBJ2-2; TRBD1 or TRBD2 may be the D gene (6 bases each). Between the trimmed V and J ends, which lost 1 base and 4 bases, there was a span of 10 bases. The CDR3 extends over 15 amino acids. Per germline, CDR1 LNHDA and CDR2 SQIVND (reference sequence).

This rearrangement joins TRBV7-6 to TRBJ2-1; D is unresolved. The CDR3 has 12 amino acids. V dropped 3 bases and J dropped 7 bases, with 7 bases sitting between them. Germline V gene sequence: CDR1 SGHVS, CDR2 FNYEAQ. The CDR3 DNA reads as TGTGCCAGCAGCTTCCTCAGTAATGAGCAGTTCTTC. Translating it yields CASSFLSNEQFF. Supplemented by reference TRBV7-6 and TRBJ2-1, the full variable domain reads GAGVSQSPRYKVTKRGQDVALRCDPISGHVSLYWYRQALGQGPEFLTYFNYEAQQDKSGLPNDRFSAERPEGSISTLTIQRTEQRDSAMYRCASSFLSNEQFFGPGTRLTVL.

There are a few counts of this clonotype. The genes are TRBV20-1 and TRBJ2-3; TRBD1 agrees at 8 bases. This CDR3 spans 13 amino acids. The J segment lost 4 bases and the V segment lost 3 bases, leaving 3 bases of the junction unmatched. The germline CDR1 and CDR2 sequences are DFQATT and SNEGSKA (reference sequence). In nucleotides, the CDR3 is TGCAGTGCTAGGTCAGGGGGCGCAGATACGCAGTATTTT. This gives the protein CSARSGGADTQYF.

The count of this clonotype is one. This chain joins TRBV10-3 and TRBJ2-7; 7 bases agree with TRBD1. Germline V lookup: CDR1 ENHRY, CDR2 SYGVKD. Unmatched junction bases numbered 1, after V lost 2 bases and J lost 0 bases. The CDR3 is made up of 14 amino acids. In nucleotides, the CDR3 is TGTGCCATCAGTGAGCGACAGGGCTCCTACGAGCAGTACTTC. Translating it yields CAISERQGSYEQYF.

CDR3 sequence: CASSPRRASGPYEQYF. In DNA, the CDR3 is TGTGCCAGCAGCCCACGCCGGGCTAGCGGACCTTACGAGCAGTACTTC. The V call is TRBV12-3 or TRBV12-4, the J call TRBJ2-7; 7 bases fit TRBD2. The V segment lost 6 bases and the J segment 4 bases; nucleotides outside the gene matches: 15. The CDR3 runs 16 residues.

The CDR3, as DNA: TGTGCCAGCAGCTTCCGGGACTTGAGCTACGAGCAGTACTTC. Protein product: CASSFRDLSYEQYF. The chain uses TRBV7-2 and TRBJ2-7, with D perhaps TRBD2 (6 bases). V dropped 3 bases and J dropped 3 bases, with 12 bases sitting between them. The CDR3 length is 14 residues. Germline CDR1 and CDR2: SGHTA and FQGNSA.

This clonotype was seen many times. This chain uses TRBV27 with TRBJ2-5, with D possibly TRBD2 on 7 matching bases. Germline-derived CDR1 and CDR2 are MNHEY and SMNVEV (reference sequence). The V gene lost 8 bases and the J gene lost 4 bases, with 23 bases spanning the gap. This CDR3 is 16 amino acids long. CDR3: CASASTPGGRLETQYF. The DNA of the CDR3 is TGTGCCAGCGCATCGACCCCGGGGGGCCGATTAGAGACCCAGTACTTC.

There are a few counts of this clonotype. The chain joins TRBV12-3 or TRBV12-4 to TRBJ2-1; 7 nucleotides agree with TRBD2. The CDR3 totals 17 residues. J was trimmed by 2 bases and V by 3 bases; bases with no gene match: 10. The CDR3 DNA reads TGTGCCAGCAGTTTTTACCCTAGCGGAACTACCTACAATGAGCAGTTCTTC. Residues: CASSFYPSGTTYNEQFF.

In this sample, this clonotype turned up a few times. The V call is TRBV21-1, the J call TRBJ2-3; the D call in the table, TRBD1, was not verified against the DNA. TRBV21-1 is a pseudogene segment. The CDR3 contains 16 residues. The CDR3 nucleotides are TGTGCCAGCAGCACGGCCTCTAGGGGTAGCACAGATACGCAGTATTTT. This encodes CASSTASRGSTDTQYF.

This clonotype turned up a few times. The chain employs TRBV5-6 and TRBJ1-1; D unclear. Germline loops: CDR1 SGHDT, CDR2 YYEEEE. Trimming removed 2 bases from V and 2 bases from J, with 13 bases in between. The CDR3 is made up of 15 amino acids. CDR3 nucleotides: TGTGCCAGCAGCTTTAATGGAGGTCGAAACACTGAAGCTTTCTTT. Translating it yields CASSFNGGRNTEAFF.

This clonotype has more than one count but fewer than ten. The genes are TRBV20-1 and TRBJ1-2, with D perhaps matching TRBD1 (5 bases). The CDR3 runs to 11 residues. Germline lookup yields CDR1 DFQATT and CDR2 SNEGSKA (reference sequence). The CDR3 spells CSPPGGGGYTF. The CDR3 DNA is TGCAGCCCCCCCGGGGGAGGTGGCTACACCTTC.

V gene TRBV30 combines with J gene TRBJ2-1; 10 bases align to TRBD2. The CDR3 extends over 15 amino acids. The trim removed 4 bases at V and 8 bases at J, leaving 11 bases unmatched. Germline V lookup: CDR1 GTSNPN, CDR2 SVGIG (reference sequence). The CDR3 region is CAWNPGLALFHEQFF. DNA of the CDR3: TGTGCCTGGAACCCGGGACTAGCGTTATTCCATGAGCAGTTCTTC.

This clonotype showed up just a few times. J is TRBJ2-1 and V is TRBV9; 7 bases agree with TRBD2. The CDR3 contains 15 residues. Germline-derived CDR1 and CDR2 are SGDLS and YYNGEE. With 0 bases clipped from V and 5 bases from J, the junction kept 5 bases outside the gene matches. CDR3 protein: CASSVGDYRNNEQFF. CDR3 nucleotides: TGTGCCAGCAGCGTAGGGGACTACCGCAACAATGAGCAGTTCTTC.

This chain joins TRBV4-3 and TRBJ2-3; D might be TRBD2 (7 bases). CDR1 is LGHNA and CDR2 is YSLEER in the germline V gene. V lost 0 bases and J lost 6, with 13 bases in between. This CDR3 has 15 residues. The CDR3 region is CASSQDRGGGDTQYF. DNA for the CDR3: TGCGCCAGCAGCCAAGATAGGGGGGGCGGCGATACGCAGTATTTT.

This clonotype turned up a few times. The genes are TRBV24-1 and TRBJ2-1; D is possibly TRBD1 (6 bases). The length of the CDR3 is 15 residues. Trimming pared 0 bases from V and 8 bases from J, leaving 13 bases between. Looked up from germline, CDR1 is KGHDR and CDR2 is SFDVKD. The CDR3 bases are TGTGCCACCAGTGATTTGCAAGGGGGACGGGATGAGCAGTTCTTC. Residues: CATSDLQGGRDEQFF.

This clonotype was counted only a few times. This CDR3 is CASGTSGSMRETQYF. CDR3 in DNA: TGTGCCAGCGGGACTAGCGGGAGTATGAGAGAGACCCAGTACTTC. The J gene is TRBJ2-5, the V gene TRBV27; 14 bases fit TRBD2. With 8 bases clipped from V and 4 bases from J, the junction kept 6 bases outside the gene matches. Germline-derived CDR1 and CDR2 are MNHEY and SMNVEV (reference sequence). This CDR3 comprises 15 residues.

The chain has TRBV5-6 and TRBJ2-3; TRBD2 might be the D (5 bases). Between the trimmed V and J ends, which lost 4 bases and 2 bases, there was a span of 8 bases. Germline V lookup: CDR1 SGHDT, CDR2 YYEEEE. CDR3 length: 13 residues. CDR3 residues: CASSAGNTDTQYF. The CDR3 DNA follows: TGTGCCAGCAGCGCCGGGAACACAGATACGCAGTATTTT.

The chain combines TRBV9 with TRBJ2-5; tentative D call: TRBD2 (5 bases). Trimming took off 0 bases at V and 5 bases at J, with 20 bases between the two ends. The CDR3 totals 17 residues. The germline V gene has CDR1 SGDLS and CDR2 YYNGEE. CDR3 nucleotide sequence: TGTGCCAGCAGCGTAGCATTCTCGACTGCCGGCGGGGAGACCCAGTACTTC. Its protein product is CASSVAFSTAGGETQYF.